The clone carrying this T cell receptor (beta chain) was detected a few times. The assay was immunoSEQ multiplex PCR, and TCRdb's table has in-frame clones only and misses some. The table shows about 120,000 clones, with over 75% occurring only once. CDR3 length: 15 amino acids. In germline, CDR1 is MDHEN, CDR2 SYDVKM. The V and J ends lost 5 bases and 0 bases respectively, with 13 bases between them. The source of the sample is a study of control samples from healthy donors and cancer patients. The rearrangement uses TRBV28 and TRBJ1-1; D might be TRBD1 (5 bases). Sequenced material: PBMCs. This sequence was found in a woman in her forties or fifties with colorectal cancer. The CDR3 bases are TGTGCCAGCAGTCCAGACAGTAACGTGAACACTGAAGCTTTCTTT. Amino acid sequence: CASSPDSNVNTEAFF.